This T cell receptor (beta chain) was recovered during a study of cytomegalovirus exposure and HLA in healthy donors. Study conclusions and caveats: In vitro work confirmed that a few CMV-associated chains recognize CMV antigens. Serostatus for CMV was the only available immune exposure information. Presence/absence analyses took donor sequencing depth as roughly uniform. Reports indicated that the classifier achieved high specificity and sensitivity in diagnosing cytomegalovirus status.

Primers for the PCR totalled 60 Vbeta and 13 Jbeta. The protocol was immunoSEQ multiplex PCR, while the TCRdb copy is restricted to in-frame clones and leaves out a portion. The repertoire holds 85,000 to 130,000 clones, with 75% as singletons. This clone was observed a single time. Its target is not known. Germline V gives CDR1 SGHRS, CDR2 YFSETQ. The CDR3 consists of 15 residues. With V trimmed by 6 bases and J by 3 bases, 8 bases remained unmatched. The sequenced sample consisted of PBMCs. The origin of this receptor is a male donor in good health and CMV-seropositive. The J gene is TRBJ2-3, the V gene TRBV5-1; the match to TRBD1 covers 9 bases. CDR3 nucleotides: TGCGCCAGCACCGAGGGGGGACAGGGAACAGATACGCAGTATTTT. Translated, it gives CASTEGGQGTDTQYF.